The present T cell receptor (beta chain) was sequenced within a study of molecular identifiers for immune sequencing clone quantification. This clonotype was seen a few times. The antigen is undetermined. Study outcomes and limitations: Underestimated sizes of highly expanded clones could result from identical TCR molecules that share a barcode. In naive cells, clones above 20 RNA copies held under 1% of molecules, whereas in effector cells they held over 97%.

One entry per CDR3 protein, called by TCRdb with MiXCR from the PCR reads. Here the sample spans hundreds of thousands of distinct CDR3 sequences, about 25% being singletons. Specimen: naive CD8+ T cells from blood, with Jurkat cell RNA spiked in. The subset here: FACS-sorted CD8+CD4-CCR7+CD45RA+ naive T cells. This sequence was found in a human donor in good health. Some libraries in this study had Jurkat cell RNA spiked in.

CDR3: CSARATYRFFYGYTF. The CDR3 bases are TGCAGTGCTAGAGCTACCTACAGGTTCTTCTATGGCTACACCTTC. The rearrangement joins TRBV20-1 to TRBJ1-2; TRBD1 is a possible D gene (5 bases). The germline V gene encodes CDR1 DFQATT and CDR2 SNEGSKA (reference sequence). V gave up 1 base and J gave up 4 bases, with 16 bases separating them. The CDR3 is made up of 15 amino acids.